These 32 T cell receptor beta chains were all obtained from the same sample, sequenced in a study of human T cells and chemical hapten exposure. The time point was: pre-sensitization, week 0. Indicated treatment: therapeutic diphenylcyclopropenone sensitization with weekly scalp DPC. TCRdb processed the RACE reads anew with MiXCR; each CDR3 protein has one entry. The sample has over 300,000 distinct CDR3 sequences, roughly 5.3% seen once. The sequenced sample was whole blood, obtained in connection with sensitization to the hapten diphenylcyclopropenone (DPC). The receptor set was obtained from a woman in her forties or fifties with alopecia areata. Some clones in this sample may be carry-over from other donors' samples.

This chain joins TRBV6-5 and TRBJ1-6; D call uncertain. V was pared by 6 bases and J by 3 bases, with 9 bases between. CDR3 size: 14 residues. The germline V gene has CDR1 MNHEY and CDR2 SVGAGI. This CDR3 is CASRRAGYNSPLHF. In nucleotides, the CDR3 is TGTGCCAGCAGAAGGGCTGGCTATAATTCACCCCTCCACTTT.

This clonotype has a handful of counts. The rearrangement uses TRBV7-9 and TRBJ2-7; D gene unclear. Trimming took 2 bases from V and 12 from J, leaving 17 bases between them. The V gene's germline CDR1 is SEHNR and CDR2 FQNEAQ (reference sequence). This CDR3 has 13 residues. The CDR3 sequence is CASSLYNTGESYF. Written as DNA, the CDR3 is TGTGCCAGCAGCTTATATAACACTGGCGAGTCGTACTTC.

This clonotype was seen at least ten times. The rearrangement links TRBV27 to TRBJ2-3, with D possibly TRBD1 on 5 matching bases. Trimming took 5 bases from V and 1 from J, leaving 10 bases between them. The germline gives CDR1 MNHEY, CDR2 SMNVEV (reference sequence). This CDR3 has 14 amino acids. CDR3 sequence reads: CASSLRDGTDTQYF. In DNA, the CDR3 is TGTGCCAGCAGTCTCAGGGATGGCACAGATACGCAGTATTTT.

Many counts were recorded for this clonotype. CDR3 region: CSARDAVREASYNEQFF. CDR3 sequence (DNA): TGCAGTGCTAGAGATGCCGTGAGGGAGGCTTCATACAATGAGCAGTTCTTC. V is TRBV20-1 and J is TRBJ2-1; possible D gene TRBD2, 6 bases. V lost 0 bases, J lost 4 bases, and 19 bases lay in between. This CDR3 is built from 17 residues. CDR1 and CDR2 from the germline V gene are DFQATT and SNEGSKA (reference sequence).

A few counts support this clonotype. CDR3 loop: CASSSQQRRDTGELFF. Written as DNA, the CDR3 is TGTGCCAGCAGTTCCCAACAAAGAAGGGACACCGGGGAGCTGTTTTTT. The chain uses TRBV27 and TRBJ2-2; D ambiguous. The CDR3 extends over 16 amino acids. Trimming stripped 4 bases from V and 3 bases from J, with 15 bases between. The germline gives CDR1 MNHEY, CDR2 SMNVEV (reference sequence).

This clonotype came up many times. The rearrangement joins TRBV12-3 or TRBV12-4 to TRBJ2-4; 7 bases are shared with TRBD2. V lost 4 bases to trimming and J lost 3 bases; unmatched junction nucleotides: 6. CDR3 size: 15 residues. The CDR3 is CASSSRGLSKNIQYF. The CDR3 nucleotides read TGTGCCAGCAGTTCGCGGGGACTAAGCAAAAACATTCAGTACTTC.

This clonotype was recorded a few times. This rearrangement joins TRBV7-2 to TRBJ2-7; 10 positions agree with TRBD2. This CDR3 comprises 17 residues. V gave up 1 base and J gave up 0 bases; unmatched junction bases: 6. Germline V gives CDR1 SGHTA, CDR2 FQGNSA. CDR3 sequence: CASSLGPGTSVSYEQYF. CDR3 nucleotide sequence: TGTGCCAGCAGCTTAGGCCCCGGGACTAGCGTCTCCTACGAGCAGTACTTC.

This clonotype was detected ten times or more. This chain joins TRBV6-1 and TRBJ1-5; 9 positions agree with TRBD1. Unmatched junction bases numbered 3, after V lost 4 bases and J lost 5 bases. In germline, CDR1 is MNHNS, CDR2 SASEGT. The CDR3 has 14 amino acids. This CDR3 reads CASSGGTGYQPQHF. The CDR3 region has the DNA TGTGCCAGCAGTGGGGGGACAGGGTATCAGCCCCAGCATTTT.

This clonotype showed up many times. This sequence joins TRBV2 and TRBJ2-3; the D gene is possibly TRBD2 (5 bases). CDR3 size: 13 residues. Germline-derived CDR1 and CDR2 are SNHLY and FYNNEI. Trimming took off 9 bases at V and 2 bases at J, with 12 bases between the two ends. The CDR3 DNA reads TGTGCCAGTACTCCACTAGTCACAGATACGCAGTATTTT. This encodes CASTPLVTDTQYF.

This clonotype was observed at least ten times. The chain is built from TRBV28 and TRBJ2-7; the D call may be TRBD1 or TRBD2 (7 bases each). The length of the CDR3 is 14 residues. Germline assignment: CDR1 MDHEN and CDR2 SYDVKM. The V and J ends lost 5 bases and 3 bases respectively, with 14 bases between them. The CDR3 protein is CASSLSGGDYEQYF. The CDR3 DNA follows: TGTGCCAGCAGTCTCTCAGGGGGGGACTACGAGCAGTACTTC. The full variable domain, rest sourced from reference TRBV28 and TRBJ2-7, is DVKVTQSSRYLVKRTGEKVFLECVQDMDHENMFWYRQDPGLGLRLIYFSYDVKMKEKGDIPEGYSVSREKKERFSLILESASTNQTSMYLCASSLSGGDYEQYFGPGTRLTVT.

The chain carries TRBV13 and TRBJ2-7, with TRBD2 matching over 8 bases. V was pared by 2 bases and J by 7 bases, with 7 bases of the junction left unmatched. The CDR3 is 14 amino acids. The germline CDR1 and CDR2 sequences are PRHDT and FYEKMQ (reference sequence). The CDR3 DNA follows: TGTGCCAGCAGCTTAAGAGCGGGAGCTGGTGAGCAGTACTTC. It is translated as CASSLRAGAGEQYF.

The chain uses TRBV4-1 and TRBJ1-5; D ambiguous. Looked up from germline, CDR1 is MGHRA and CDR2 is YSYEKL. The germline V and J ends were trimmed by 0 bases and 7 bases, with 10 bases remaining between them. This CDR3 spans 14 amino acids. DNA for the CDR3: TGCGCCAGCAGCCAAGATGAAGGACTACAGCCCCAGCATTTT. Amino acid sequence: CASSQDEGLQPQHF.

This clonotype was seen repeatedly, ten times or more. This rearrangement joins TRBV12-3 or TRBV12-4 to TRBJ2-6, with unresolved D. V was shortened by 6 bases and J by 0 bases, with 9 bases between the two germline ends. The CDR3 covers 15 residues. The CDR3 DNA is TGTGCCAGCAGCCCTACAGTCTCTGGGGCCAACGTCCTGACTTTC. Residues: CASSPTVSGANVLTF.

This clonotype has a handful of counts. V gene TRBV6-1 combines with J gene TRBJ1-1; D gene unclear. This CDR3 contains 16 residues. V lost 1 base to trimming and J lost 1 base, with 13 bases between them. The V gene's germline CDR1 is MNHNS and CDR2 SASEGT. CDR3 DNA sequence: TGTGCCAGCAGTGAAGGGCCAGCCAGAGCGAACACTGAAGCTTTCTTT. This gives the protein CASSEGPARANTEAFF.

There are many counts of this clonotype. The chain links TRBV12-3 or TRBV12-4 to TRBJ1-2; the match to TRBD1 covers 9 bases. This CDR3 spans 14 amino acids. V shed 6 bases and J 4 bases; nucleotides not matched to a gene: 6. In nucleotides, the CDR3 is TGTGCCAGCAGGACGGGACAGGGAGGCTATGGCTACACCTTC. Residues: CASRTGQGGYGYTF.

The chain uses TRBV9 and TRBJ1-5; D uncertain. CDR3 length equals 11 residues. V shed 5 bases and J shed 9 bases, with 9 bases lying between them. CDR1 is SGDLS, CDR2 YYNGEE, per germline. The CDR3 DNA follows: TGTGCCAGCAGTGGATTCAGGCCCCAGCATTTT. This encodes CASSGFRPQHF.

This clonotype came up many times. This chain links TRBV5-1 with TRBJ2-3; 7 nucleotides agree with TRBD1. Germline V gene data show CDR1 as SGHRS and CDR2 as YFSETQ. The CDR3 is made up of 13 amino acids. V was pared by 7 bases and J by 2 bases, with 4 bases of the junction left unmatched. The CDR3 nucleotides read TGCGCCAGCGGGGGACAGATCACAGATACGCAGTATTTT. It translates to CASGGQITDTQYF.

This clonotype was counted ten times or more. This chain connects TRBV6-4 to TRBJ1-1, with a tentative D call TRBD1 (6 bases). The germline V and J ends were trimmed by 6 bases and 5 bases, with 10 bases remaining between them. In germline, CDR1 is MRHNA, CDR2 SNTAGT. This CDR3 comprises 12 residues. Here the CDR3 reads CASRRGVTEAFF. For the CDR3, the DNA is TGTGCCAGCAGGAGGGGGGTAACTGAAGCTTTCTTT.

In its sample, this clonotype was seen many times. V is TRBV7-2 and J is TRBJ2-1; weak D call: TRBD1 (5 bases). The CDR3 runs to 16 residues. The ends were cut back, 0 bases at V and 0 bases at J, with 9 bases in the middle. Germline V gene sequence: CDR1 SGHTA, CDR2 FQGNSA. CDR3 sequence: CASSLAQGSSYNEQFF. The CDR3, as DNA: TGTGCCAGCAGCTTAGCTCAGGGCAGCTCCTACAATGAGCAGTTCTTC.

This clonotype was counted between two and nine times. The chain has TRBV6-1 and TRBJ2-7; TRBD2 is a possible D gene (6 bases). V was clipped by 2 bases and J by 5 bases, with 10 bases between them. This CDR3 has 13 residues. Germline CDR1 MNHNS, CDR2 SASEGT. The CDR3 DNA is TGTGCCAGCAGTGAATTGGAGGGACACGAGCAGTACTTC. Translation gives CASSELEGHEQYF.

This clonotype was seen a handful of times. DNA for the CDR3: TGTGCCAGCAGCACACAGGGGGCTACCTACGAGCAGTACTTC. Its protein product is CASSTQGATYEQYF. The chain combines TRBV7-2 with TRBJ2-7; TRBD1 agrees at 9 bases. After removal of 5 bases from V and 2 bases from J, the junction contained 4 bases not matched to a gene. Germline V lookup: CDR1 SGHTA, CDR2 FQGNSA. The CDR3 is made up of 14 amino acids.

This clonotype was detected only a few times. The rearrangement joins TRBV30 to TRBJ1-2; no definite D call. Per the germline V gene, CDR1 is GTSNPN and CDR2 is SVGIG (reference sequence). This CDR3 contains 12 residues. Trimming pared 8 bases from V and 4 bases from J, leaving 14 bases between. The CDR3 here is CAGDGVVYGYTF. As DNA, the CDR3 is TGTGCCGGCGATGGAGTGGTCTATGGCTACACCTTC. Together with reference TRBV30 and TRBJ1-2, the CDR3 gives the full variable domain: SQTIHQWPATLVQPVGSPLSLECTVEGTSNPNLYWYRQAAGRGLQLLFYSVGIGQISSEVPQNLSASRPQDRQFILSSKKLLLSDSGFYLCAGDGVVYGYTFGSGTRLTVV.

This clonotype was recorded many times. V and J are TRBV12-3 or TRBV12-4 and TRBJ2-7; 13 bases align to TRBD2. This CDR3 is 17 amino acids long. The junction had 8 bases not matched to a gene; V was cut back by 6 bases and J by 0 bases. CDR3 DNA: TGTGCCAGCAGCCGCGGGACTAGCGGGACCTTCTCCTACGAGCAGTACTTC. Translating gives CASSRGTSGTFSYEQYF.

This clonotype was detected ten times or more. J is TRBJ2-3 and V is TRBV29-1; either TRBD1 or TRBD2 may fit D (5 bases each). CDR1 and CDR2 from the germline V gene are SQVTM and ANQGSEA. V lost 5 bases and J 2 bases, leaving 14 bases between the germline ends. The CDR3 loop spans 14 amino acids. The CDR3 region is CSVPGTPFTDTQYF. Here the CDR3 DNA reads TGCAGCGTTCCAGGGACCCCCTTCACAGATACGCAGTATTTT.

This chain links TRBV18 with TRBJ2-7; 7 positions agree with TRBD2. This CDR3 is built from 14 residues. The junction had 2 bases not matched to a gene; V was cut back by 0 bases and J by 3 bases. Germline V gene data show CDR1 as KGHSH and CDR2 as LQKENI. The CDR3 coding sequence is TGTGCCAGCTCACCACCTGGCGGGAGCTACGAGCAGTACTTC. Translation: CASSPPGGSYEQYF.

This clonotype was recorded at least ten times. The chain links TRBV13 to TRBJ2-1, with TRBD1 matching over 11 bases. Germline V gene sequence: CDR1 PRHDT, CDR2 FYEKMQ (reference sequence). V trimming: 4 bases; J trimming: 8 bases; junction bases outside the gene matches: 7. The CDR3 has 15 residues. CDR3 region: CASSSPGQGVHEQFF. The CDR3 nucleotides read TGTGCCAGCAGCTCCCCGGGACAGGGGGTCCATGAGCAGTTCTTC.

The rearrangement joins TRBV5-5 to TRBJ1-2; D gene unclear. V was shortened by 1 base and J by 2 bases, with 12 bases between the two germline ends. This CDR3 spans 15 amino acids. Germline values: CDR1 SGHKS, CDR2 YYEKEE (reference sequence). The CDR3 DNA is TGTGCCAGCAGCTTGAGTGGTTCGGGGAACTATGGCTACACCTTC. Encoded protein: CASSLSGSGNYGYTF.

This clonotype has a count of ten or more. The chain carries TRBV7-2 and TRBJ2-7; 8 bases fit TRBD2. CDR1 and CDR2 from the germline V gene are SGHTA and FQGNSA. V was pared by 5 bases and J by 3 bases, with 6 bases of the junction left unmatched. CDR3 length: 14 residues. As DNA, the CDR3 is TGTGCCAGCAGCGGAGGACTAGCTTTCTACGAGCAGTACTTC. Translating it yields CASSGGLAFYEQYF.

The chain joins TRBV20-1 to TRBJ2-7; 14 bases fit TRBD2. Trimming took 8 bases from V and 3 from J; bases not matched to a gene: 6. The germline CDR1 and CDR2 sequences are DFQATT and SNEGSKA (reference sequence). There are 14 residues in the CDR3. CDR3 nucleotides: TGCAGTTCCCCAGGGACTAGCGGGGGCTACGAGCAGTACTTC. This encodes CSSPGTSGGYEQYF.

The V call is TRBV19, the J call TRBJ2-7; 7 bases are a match to TRBD2. CDR1 is LNHDA and CDR2 is SQIVND in the germline V gene (reference sequence). The CDR3 runs to 16 residues. With V trimmed by 5 bases and J by 2 bases, 12 bases remained unmatched. CDR3 sequence: CASSAAAGTITYEQYF. In DNA, the CDR3 is TGTGCCAGTAGTGCGGCGGCCGGGACTATCACCTACGAGCAGTACTTC. Based on the CDR3 plus reference TRBV19 and TRBJ2-7, the full variable domain is DGGITQSPKYLFRKEGQNVTLSCEQNLNHDAMYWYRQDPGQGLRLIYYSQIVNDFQKGDIAEGYSVSREKKESFPLTVTSAQKNPTAFYLCASSAAAGTITYEQYFGPGTRLTVT.

The J gene is TRBJ2-2, the V gene TRBV24-1; TRBD2 matches 8 bases. Germline lookup yields CDR1 KGHDR and CDR2 SFDVKD. V lost 1 base and J lost 3; bases outside the gene matches: 9. The CDR3 extends over 18 amino acids. CDR3 protein: CATSDFDERESDTGELFF. DNA of the CDR3: TGTGCCACCAGTGATTTCGATGAGCGGGAGTCCGACACCGGGGAGCTGTTTTTT.

This clonotype was seen at least ten times. The V and J genes are TRBV10-3 and TRBJ2-2, with D possibly matching TRBD1 (5 bases). Trimming left V 2 bases short and J 2 bases short, with 9 bases between. CDR3 length equals 15 residues. Looked up from germline, CDR1 is ENHRY and CDR2 is SYGVKD. The CDR3 region has the DNA TGTGCCATCAGTGAGATGGGGCCAAACACCGGGGAGCTGTTTTTT. It is translated as CAISEMGPNTGELFF.